These T cell receptor beta chains were read from a single sample in a study of cytomegalovirus exposure and HLA in healthy donors. Assay used: immunoSEQ multiplex PCR; TCRdb lists only in-frame clones, some missing. The data show some 180,000 clones, 70% to 80% seen once. The sample was PBMCs. The receptors here all came from a male donor in good health and CMV-seronegative. The CDR3 runs from the conserved cysteine through the conserved F or W. The D gene is left open where the match is weak. Clone size is not always given. Where it is, it says once, few, many or a class for expanded clones.

d_call: TRBD1; clone_size: .; v_call: TRBV5-8; j_call: TRBJ1-2; cdr3_aa: CASSPGTGPNYGYTF; cdr3_nt: TGTGCCAGCAGCCCAGGGACAGGGCCCAACTATGGCTACACCTTC
d_call: .; clone_size: .; v_call: TRBV7-3; j_call: TRBJ2-3; cdr3_aa: CASSLVQGDTQYF; cdr3_nt: TGTGCCAGCAGCTTGGTTCAGGGAGATACGCAGTATTTT
d_call: .; clone_size: .; v_call: TRBV27; j_call: TRBJ2-7; cdr3_aa: CASSLVGSGEQYF; cdr3_nt: TGTGCCAGCAGTTTAGTGGGTTCGGGCGAGCAGTACTTC
d_call: .; clone_size: few; v_call: TRBV6-1; j_call: TRBJ1-1; cdr3_aa: CASSERPQGTFF; cdr3_nt: TGTGCCAGCAGTGAACGACCCCAGGGTACTTTCTTT
d_call: .; clone_size: .; v_call: TRBV6-5; j_call: TRBJ2-7; cdr3_aa: CASNTRPYEQYF; cdr3_nt: TGTGCCAGCAACACTAGGCCCTACGAGCAGTACTTC
d_call: TRBD1; clone_size: .; v_call: TRBV6-9; j_call: TRBJ1-5; cdr3_aa: CASSYRTGDQPQHF; cdr3_nt: TGTGCCAGCAGTTATCGGACAGGAGATCAGCCCCAGCATTTT
d_call: .; clone_size: .; v_call: TRBV6-1; j_call: TRBJ1-5; cdr3_aa: CASSPGQFNQPQHF; cdr3_nt: TGTGCCAGCAGCCCCGGACAATTCAATCAGCCCCAGCATTTT
d_call: TRBD1; clone_size: .; v_call: TRBV5-1; j_call: TRBJ2-7; cdr3_aa: CASSPGQGQTYEQYF; cdr3_nt: TGCGCCAGCAGCCCGGGACAGGGGCAAACCTACGAGCAGTACTTC
d_call: TRBD1; clone_size: .; v_call: TRBV6-5; j_call: TRBJ2-7; cdr3_aa: CASSKWTGASYEQYF; cdr3_nt: TGTGCCAGCAGTAAATGGACAGGGGCTTCCTACGAGCAGTACTTC
d_call: .; clone_size: .; v_call: TRBV28; j_call: TRBJ1-1; cdr3_aa: CASSSGQNTEAFF; cdr3_nt: TGTGCCAGCAGTTCGGGACAAAACACTGAAGCTTTCTTT
d_call: .; clone_size: .; v_call: TRBV11-3; j_call: TRBJ2-1; cdr3_aa: CASSLEGGEQFF; cdr3_nt: TGTGCCAGCAGCTTAGAAGGGGGTGAGCAGTTCTTC
d_call: .; clone_size: once; v_call: TRBV6-6; j_call: TRBJ1-1; cdr3_aa: CASSPQGTEAFF; cdr3_nt: TGTGCCAGCAGTCCACAGGGTACTGAAGCTTTCTTT
d_call: TRBD2; clone_size: .; v_call: TRBV18; j_call: TRBJ2-5; cdr3_aa: CASSPRGTSAQETQYF; cdr3_nt: TGTGCCAGCTCACCACGAGGGACTAGCGCGCAAGAGACCCAGTACTTC
d_call: .; clone_size: .; v_call: TRBV7-8; j_call: TRBJ2-3; cdr3_aa: CASSSIGATDTQYF; cdr3_nt: TGTGCCAGCAGCTCTATTGGGGCGACAGATACGCAGTATTTT
d_call: .; clone_size: .; v_call: TRBV5-8; j_call: TRBJ2-1; cdr3_aa: CASSLSDNEQFF; cdr3_nt: TGTGCCAGCAGCTTGTCGGACAATGAGCAGTTCTTC
d_call: .; clone_size: .; v_call: TRBV27; j_call: TRBJ2-5; cdr3_aa: CASSLGETQYF; cdr3_nt: TGTGCCAGCAGCCTCGGGGAGACCCAGTACTTC
d_call: .; clone_size: .; v_call: TRBV7-2; j_call: TRBJ2-1; cdr3_aa: CASSLATIRREQFF; cdr3_nt: TGTGCCAGCAGCTTAGCGACAATACGCCGTGAGCAGTTCTTC
d_call: TRBD1; clone_size: few; v_call: TRBV15; j_call: TRBJ2-4; cdr3_aa: CATSGLKTGAKNIQYF; cdr3_nt: TGTGCCACCAGCGGGTTGAAGACAGGGGCCAAAAACATTCAGTACTTC
d_call: .; clone_size: few; v_call: TRBV7-9; j_call: TRBJ2-2; cdr3_aa: CASSPNPVNRNTGELFF; cdr3_nt: TGTGCCAGCAGCCCCAACCCGGTGAACCGAAACACCGGGGAGCTGTTTTTT
d_call: TRBD1; clone_size: .; v_call: TRBV19; j_call: TRBJ2-3; cdr3_aa: CASIRTGSGADTQYF; cdr3_nt: TGTGCCAGTATCCGGACAGGGTCGGGGGCAGATACGCAGTATTTT
d_call: .; clone_size: once; v_call: TRBV2; j_call: TRBJ1-5; cdr3_aa: CASSRIEEGRSNQPQHF; cdr3_nt: TGTGCCAGCAGCAGAATTGAGGAGGGCCGTAGCAATCAGCCCCAGCATTTT
d_call: TRBD1; clone_size: .; v_call: TRBV10-3; j_call: TRBJ2-5; cdr3_aa: CAIRPGTGGYLFHF; cdr3_nt: TGTGCCATCAGGCCCGGGACAGGGGGCTATCTCTTCCACTTC
d_call: TRBD1; clone_size: .; v_call: TRBV7-9; j_call: TRBJ2-1; cdr3_aa: CASSLGQGATNEQFF; cdr3_nt: TGTGCCAGCAGCTTGGGACAGGGGGCGACCAATGAGCAGTTCTTC
d_call: .; clone_size: .; v_call: TRBV28; j_call: TRBJ2-1; cdr3_aa: CASSLSSLRSNEQFF; cdr3_nt: TGTGCCAGCAGTTTATCTAGCTTGAGGAGTAATGAGCAGTTCTTC
d_call: .; clone_size: few; v_call: TRBV4-1; j_call: TRBJ1-2; cdr3_aa: CASSQDQGRRYTF; cdr3_nt: TGCGCCAGCAGCCAAGACCAGGGTCGTCGCTACACCTTC